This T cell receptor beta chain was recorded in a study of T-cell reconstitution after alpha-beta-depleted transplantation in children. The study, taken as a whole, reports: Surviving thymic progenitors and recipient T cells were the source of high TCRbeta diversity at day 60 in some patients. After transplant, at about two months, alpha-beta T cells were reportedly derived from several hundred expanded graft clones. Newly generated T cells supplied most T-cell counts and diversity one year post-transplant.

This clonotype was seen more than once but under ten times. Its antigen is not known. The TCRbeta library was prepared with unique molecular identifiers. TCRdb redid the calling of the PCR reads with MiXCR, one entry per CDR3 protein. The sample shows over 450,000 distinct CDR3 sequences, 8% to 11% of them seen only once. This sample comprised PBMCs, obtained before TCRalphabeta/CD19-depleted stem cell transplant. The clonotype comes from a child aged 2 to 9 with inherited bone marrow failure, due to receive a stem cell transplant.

The CDR3 protein is CASSYLGGNYNEQFF. The DNA of the CDR3 is TGTGCCAGCAGCTACCTTGGAGGGAACTACAATGAGCAGTTCTTC. The chain employs TRBV6-2 or TRBV6-3 and TRBJ2-1, with D perhaps TRBD2 (6 bases). There are 15 residues in the CDR3. Between the trimmed V and J ends, which lost 6 bases and 3 bases, there was a span of 15 bases. Germline CDR1 MNHEY, CDR2 SVGEGT.